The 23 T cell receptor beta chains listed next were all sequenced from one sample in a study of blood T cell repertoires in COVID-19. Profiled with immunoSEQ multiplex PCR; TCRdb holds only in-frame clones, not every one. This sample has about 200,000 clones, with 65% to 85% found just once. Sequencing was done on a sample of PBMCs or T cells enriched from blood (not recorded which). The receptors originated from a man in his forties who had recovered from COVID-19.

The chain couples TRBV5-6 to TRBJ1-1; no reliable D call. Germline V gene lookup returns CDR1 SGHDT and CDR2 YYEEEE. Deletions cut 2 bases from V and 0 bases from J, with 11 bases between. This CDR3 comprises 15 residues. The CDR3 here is CASSFFGEMNTEAFF. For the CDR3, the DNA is TGTGCCAGCAGCTTTTTCGGGGAGATGAACACTGAAGCTTTCTTT.

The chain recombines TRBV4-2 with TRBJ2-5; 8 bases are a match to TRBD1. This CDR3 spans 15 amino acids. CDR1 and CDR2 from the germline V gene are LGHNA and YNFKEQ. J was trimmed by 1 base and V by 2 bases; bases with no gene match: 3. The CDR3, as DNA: TGTGCCAGCAGCCAACTCGGACAGGGCCAAGAGACCCAGTACTTC. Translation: CASSQLGQGQETQYF.

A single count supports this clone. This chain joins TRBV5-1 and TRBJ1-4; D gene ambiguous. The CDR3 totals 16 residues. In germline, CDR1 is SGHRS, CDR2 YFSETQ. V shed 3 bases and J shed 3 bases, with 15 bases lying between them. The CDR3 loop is CASSSYYTYANEKLFF. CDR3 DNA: TGCGCCAGCAGCTCTTACTACACGTATGCTAATGAAAAACTGTTTTTT.

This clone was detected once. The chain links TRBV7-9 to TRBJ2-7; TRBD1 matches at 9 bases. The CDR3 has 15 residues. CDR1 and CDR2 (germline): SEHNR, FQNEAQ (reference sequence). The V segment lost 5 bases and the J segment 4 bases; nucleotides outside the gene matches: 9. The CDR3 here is CASSLRGTGHYEQYF. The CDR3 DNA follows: TGTGCCAGCAGCCTCCGAGGGACAGGGCATTACGAGCAGTACTTC.

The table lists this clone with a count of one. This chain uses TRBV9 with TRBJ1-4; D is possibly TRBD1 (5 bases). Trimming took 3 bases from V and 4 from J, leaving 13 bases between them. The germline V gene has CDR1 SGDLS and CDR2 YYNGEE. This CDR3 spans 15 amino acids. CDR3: CASSGGGRNNEKLFF. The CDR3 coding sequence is TGTGCCAGCAGCGGCGGGGGGAGGAATAATGAAAAACTGTTTTTT.

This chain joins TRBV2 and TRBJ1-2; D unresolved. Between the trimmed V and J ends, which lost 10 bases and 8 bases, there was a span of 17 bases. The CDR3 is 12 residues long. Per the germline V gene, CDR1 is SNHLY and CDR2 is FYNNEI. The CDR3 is CATKASTWGYTF. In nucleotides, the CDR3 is TGTGCCACCAAAGCCTCAACTTGGGGCTACACCTTC.

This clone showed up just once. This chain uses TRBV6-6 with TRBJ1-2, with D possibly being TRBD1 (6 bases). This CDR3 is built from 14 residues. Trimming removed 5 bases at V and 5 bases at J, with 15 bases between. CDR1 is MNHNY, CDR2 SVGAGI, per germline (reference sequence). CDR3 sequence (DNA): TGTGCCAGCAGTGGGCCTAGGACAGCTTATGGCTACACCTTC. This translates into CASSGPRTAYGYTF.

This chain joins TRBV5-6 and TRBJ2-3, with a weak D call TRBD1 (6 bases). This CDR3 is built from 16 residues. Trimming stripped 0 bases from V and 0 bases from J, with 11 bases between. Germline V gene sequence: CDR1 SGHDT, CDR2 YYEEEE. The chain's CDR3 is CASSLGTAFSTDTQYF. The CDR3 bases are TGTGCCAGCAGCTTGGGGACAGCGTTCAGCACAGATACGCAGTATTTT.

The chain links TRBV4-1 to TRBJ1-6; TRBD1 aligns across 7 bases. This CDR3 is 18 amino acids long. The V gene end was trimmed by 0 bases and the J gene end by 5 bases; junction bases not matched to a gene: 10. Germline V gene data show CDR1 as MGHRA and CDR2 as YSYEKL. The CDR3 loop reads CASSQDFAGGLHNSPLHF. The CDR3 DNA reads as TGCGCCAGCAGCCAAGATTTCGCAGGGGGTTTACATAATTCACCCCTCCACTTT.

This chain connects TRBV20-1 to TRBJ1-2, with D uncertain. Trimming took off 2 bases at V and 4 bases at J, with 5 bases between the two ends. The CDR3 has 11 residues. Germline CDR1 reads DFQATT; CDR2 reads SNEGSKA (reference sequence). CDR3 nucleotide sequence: TGCAGTGCTAGACCATCCTATGGCTACACCTTC. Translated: CSARPSYGYTF.

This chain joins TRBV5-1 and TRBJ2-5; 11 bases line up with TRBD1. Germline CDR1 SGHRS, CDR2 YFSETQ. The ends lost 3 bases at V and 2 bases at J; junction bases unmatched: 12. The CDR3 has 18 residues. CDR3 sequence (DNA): TGCGCCAGCAGCTCGCCGGACAGGGGGCGCGTTATTCAAGAGACCCAGTACTTC. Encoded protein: CASSSPDRGRVIQETQYF. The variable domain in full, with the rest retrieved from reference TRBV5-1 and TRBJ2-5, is KAGVTQTPRYLIKTRGQQVTLSCSPISGHRSVSWYQQTPGQGLQFLFEYFSETQRNKGNFPGRFSGRQFSNSRSEMNVSTLELGDSALYLCASSSPDRGRVIQETQYFGPGTRLLVL.

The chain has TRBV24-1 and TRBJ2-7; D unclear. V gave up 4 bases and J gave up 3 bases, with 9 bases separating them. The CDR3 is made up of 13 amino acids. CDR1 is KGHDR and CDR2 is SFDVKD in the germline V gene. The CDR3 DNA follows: TGTGCCACCAGTGAGGCGACGGGCTACGAGCAGTACTTC. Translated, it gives CATSEATGYEQYF.

CDR3 loop: CASSEGSLYTEAFF. The CDR3 region has the DNA TGTGCCAGCAGTGAGGGCAGCCTTTACACTGAAGCTTTCTTT. The gene calls are TRBV6-1 and TRBJ1-1; no definite D call. CDR3 length: 14 amino acids. CDR1 is MNHNS and CDR2 is SASEGT in the germline V gene. The ends were cut back, 3 bases at V and 3 bases at J, with 11 bases in the middle.

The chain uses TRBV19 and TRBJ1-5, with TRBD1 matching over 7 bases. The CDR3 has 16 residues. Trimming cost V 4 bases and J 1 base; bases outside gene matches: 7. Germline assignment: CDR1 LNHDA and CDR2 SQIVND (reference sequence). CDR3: CASSTTGTASNQPQHF. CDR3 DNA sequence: TGTGCCAGTAGTACAACCGGGACAGCCAGCAATCAGCCCCAGCATTTT.

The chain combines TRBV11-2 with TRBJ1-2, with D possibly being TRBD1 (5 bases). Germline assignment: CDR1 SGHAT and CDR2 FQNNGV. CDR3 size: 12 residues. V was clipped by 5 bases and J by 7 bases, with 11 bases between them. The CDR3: CASSADRGGYTF. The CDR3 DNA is TGTGCCAGCAGCGCGGATAGGGGTGGCTACACCTTC.

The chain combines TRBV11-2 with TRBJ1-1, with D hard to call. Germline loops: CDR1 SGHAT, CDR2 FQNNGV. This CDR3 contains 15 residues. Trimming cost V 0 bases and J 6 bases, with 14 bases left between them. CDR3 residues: CASSLDLSRGSEAFF. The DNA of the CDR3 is TGTGCCAGCAGCTTAGATTTGTCAAGAGGTTCTGAAGCTTTCTTT.

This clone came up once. The CDR3 coding sequence is TGTGCCAGCAGCTTAGCATGGAGGGACACTGAAGCTTTCTTT. Translating gives CASSLAWRDTEAFF. V gene TRBV11-2 combines with J gene TRBJ1-1; D not certain. Germline V gives CDR1 SGHAT, CDR2 FQNNGV. V was trimmed by 1 base and J by 3 bases, leaving 9 bases between them. The length of the CDR3 is 14 residues. The complete variable domain, with remaining parts taken from reference TRBV11-2 and TRBJ1-1, reads EAGVAQSPRYKIIEKRQSVAFWCNPISGHATLYWYQQILGQGPKLLIQFQNNGVVDDSQLPKDRFSAERLKGVDSTLKIQPAKLEDSAVYLCASSLAWRDTEAFFGQGTRLTVV.

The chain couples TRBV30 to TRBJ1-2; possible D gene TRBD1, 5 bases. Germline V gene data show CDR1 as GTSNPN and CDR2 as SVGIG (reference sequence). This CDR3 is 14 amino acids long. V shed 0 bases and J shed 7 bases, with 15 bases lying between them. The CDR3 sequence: CAWSVLGFGGGYTF. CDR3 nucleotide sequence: TGTGCCTGGAGTGTTCTCGGTTTCGGGGGTGGCTACACCTTC.

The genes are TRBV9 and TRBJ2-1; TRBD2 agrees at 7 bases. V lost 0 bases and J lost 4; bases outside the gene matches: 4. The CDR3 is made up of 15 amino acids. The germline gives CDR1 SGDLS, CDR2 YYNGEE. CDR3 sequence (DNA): TGTGCCAGCAGCGTAGAGCTAGCGGAGTACAATGAGCAGTTCTTC. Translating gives CASSVELAEYNEQFF.

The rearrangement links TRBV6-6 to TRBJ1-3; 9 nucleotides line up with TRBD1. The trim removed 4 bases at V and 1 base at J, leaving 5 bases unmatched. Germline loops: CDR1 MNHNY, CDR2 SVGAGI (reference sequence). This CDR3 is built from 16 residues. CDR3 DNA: TGTGCCAGCAGTTGGGGACAGGGCCTTTCTGGAAACACCATATATTTT. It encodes CASSWGQGLSGNTIYF.

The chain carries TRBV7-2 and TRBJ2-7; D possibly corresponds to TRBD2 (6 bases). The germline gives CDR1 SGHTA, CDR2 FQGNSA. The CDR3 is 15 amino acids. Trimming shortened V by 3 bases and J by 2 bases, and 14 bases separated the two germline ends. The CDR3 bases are TGTGCCAGCAGCTTTAGCCCGGGGGTAACCTACGAGCAGTACTTC. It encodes CASSFSPGVTYEQYF. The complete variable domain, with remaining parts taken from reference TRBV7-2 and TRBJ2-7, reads GAGVSQSPSNKVTEKGKDVELRCDPISGHTALYWYRQSLGQGLEFLIYFQGNSAPDKSGLPSDRFSAERTGGSVSTLTIQRTQQEDSAVYLCASSFSPGVTYEQYFGPGTRLTVT.

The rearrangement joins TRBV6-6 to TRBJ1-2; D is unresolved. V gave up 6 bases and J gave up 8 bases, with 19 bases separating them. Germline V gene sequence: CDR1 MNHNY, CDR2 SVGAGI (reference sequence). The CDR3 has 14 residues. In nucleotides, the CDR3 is TGTGCCAGCAGGCCGGATAACACGGGTTGGGGCTACACCTTC. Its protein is CASRPDNTGWGYTF.

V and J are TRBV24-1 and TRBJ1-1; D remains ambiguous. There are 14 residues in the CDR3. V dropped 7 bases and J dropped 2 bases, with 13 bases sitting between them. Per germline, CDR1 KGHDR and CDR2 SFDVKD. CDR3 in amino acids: CATRAPGTNTEAFF. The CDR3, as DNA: TGTGCCACCAGAGCCCCGGGAACTAACACTGAAGCTTTCTTT.